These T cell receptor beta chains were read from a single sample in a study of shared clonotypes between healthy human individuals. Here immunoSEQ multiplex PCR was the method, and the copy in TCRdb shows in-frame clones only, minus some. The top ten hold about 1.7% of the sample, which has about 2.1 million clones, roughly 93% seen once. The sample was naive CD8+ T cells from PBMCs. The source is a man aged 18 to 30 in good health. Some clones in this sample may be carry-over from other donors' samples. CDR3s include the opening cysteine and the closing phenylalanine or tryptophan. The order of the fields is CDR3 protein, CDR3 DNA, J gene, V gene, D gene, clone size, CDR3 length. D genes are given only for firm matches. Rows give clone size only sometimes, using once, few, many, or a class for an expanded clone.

CASSLPSLVADYEQYF | TGTGCCAGCAGTTTACCCTCACTAGTAGCGGACTACGAGCAGTACTTC | TRBJ2-7 | TRBV28 | NA | NA | 16
CASSPFGGAKNIQYF | TGTGCCAGCAGTCCCTTCGGGGGGGCCAAAAACATTCAGTACTTC | TRBJ2-4 | TRBV27 | TRBD2 | NA | 15
CASDSGPYNEQFF | TGTGCCAGCGACTCAGGGCCCTACAATGAGCAGTTCTTC | TRBJ2-1 | TRBV19 | NA | once | 13
CASRPTGGNGYTF | TGTGCCAGCAGGCCTACAGGGGGAAATGGCTACACCTTC | TRBJ1-2 | TRBV28 | TRBD1 | NA | 13
CASSSGEGLITGELFF | TGTGCCAGCAGCTCCGGGGAAGGGTTGATCACCGGGGAGCTGTTTTTT | TRBJ2-2 | TRBV13 | NA | NA | 16
CASSWELTAPHQPQHF | TGCGCCAGCAGCTGGGAGTTGACGGCCCCACATCAGCCCCAGCATTTT | TRBJ1-5 | TRBV5-1 | NA | NA | 16
CAISESIGLNYGYTF | TGTGCCATCAGTGAGTCGATCGGTCTTAACTATGGCTACACCTTC | TRBJ1-2 | TRBV10-3 | NA | once | 15
CASRDREIGELFF | TGTGCCAGCAGGGACAGGGAGATCGGGGAGCTGTTTTTT | TRBJ2-2 | TRBV11-3 | TRBD1 | NA | 13
CASSQDFAGYEQYF | TGCGCCAGCAGCCAAGATTTCGCAGGCTACGAGCAGTACTTC | TRBJ2-7 | TRBV4-3 | NA | NA | 14
CATSASLLAGGIAYEQYF | TGTGCCACCAGCGCGTCCCTTTTAGCGGGTGGGATCGCCTACGAGCAGTACTTC | TRBJ2-7 | TRBV15 | TRBD2 | NA | 18
CASSEYSAGEYNEQFF | TGCGCCAGCAGTGAGTATTCGGCAGGGGAGTACAATGAGCAGTTCTTC | TRBJ2-1 | TRBV10-1 | NA | NA | 16
CASSEIRQGPYEQYF | TGTGCCAGCAGTGAAATCCGGCAGGGCCCCTACGAGCAGTACTTC | TRBJ2-7 | TRBV6-1 | NA | NA | 15